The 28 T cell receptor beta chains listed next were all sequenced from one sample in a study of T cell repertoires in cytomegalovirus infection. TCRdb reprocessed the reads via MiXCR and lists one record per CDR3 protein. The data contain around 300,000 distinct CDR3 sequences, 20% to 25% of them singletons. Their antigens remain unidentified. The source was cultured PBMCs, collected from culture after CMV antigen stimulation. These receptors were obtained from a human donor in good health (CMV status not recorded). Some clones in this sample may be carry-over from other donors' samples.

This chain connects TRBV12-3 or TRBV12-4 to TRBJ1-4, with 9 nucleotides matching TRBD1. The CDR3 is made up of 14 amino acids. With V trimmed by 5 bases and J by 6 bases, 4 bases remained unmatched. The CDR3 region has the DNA TGTGCCAGCAGTACGACAGGGGGGGATGAAAAACTGTTTTTT. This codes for CASSTTGGDEKLFF.

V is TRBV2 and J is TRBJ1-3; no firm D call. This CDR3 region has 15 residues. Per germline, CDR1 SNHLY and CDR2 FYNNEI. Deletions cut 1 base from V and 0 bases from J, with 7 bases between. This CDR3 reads CASSEGTGSGNTIYF. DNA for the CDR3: TGTGCCAGCAGTGAAGGGACCGGCTCTGGAAACACCATATATTTT.

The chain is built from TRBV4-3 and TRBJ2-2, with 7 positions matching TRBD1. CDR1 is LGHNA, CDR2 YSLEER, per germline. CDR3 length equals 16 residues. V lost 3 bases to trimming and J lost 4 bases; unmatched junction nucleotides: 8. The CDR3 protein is CASSQSGTAITGELFF. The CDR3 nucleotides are TGCGCCAGCAGCCAGTCCGGGACAGCGATCACCGGGGAGCTGTTTTTT.

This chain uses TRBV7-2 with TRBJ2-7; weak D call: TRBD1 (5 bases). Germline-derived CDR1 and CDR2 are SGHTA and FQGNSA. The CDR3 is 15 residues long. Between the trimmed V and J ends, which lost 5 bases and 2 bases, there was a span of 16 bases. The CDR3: CASSPGSGQTYEQYV. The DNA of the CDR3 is TGTGCCAGCAGCCCAGGGTCGGGCCAAACCTACGAGCAGTACGTC.

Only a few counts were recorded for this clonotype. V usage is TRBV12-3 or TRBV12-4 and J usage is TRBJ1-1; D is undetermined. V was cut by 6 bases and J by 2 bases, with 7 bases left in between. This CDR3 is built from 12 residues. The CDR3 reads CASRQQNTEAFF. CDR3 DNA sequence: TGTGCCAGCAGGCAGCAAAACACTGAAGCTTTCTTT.

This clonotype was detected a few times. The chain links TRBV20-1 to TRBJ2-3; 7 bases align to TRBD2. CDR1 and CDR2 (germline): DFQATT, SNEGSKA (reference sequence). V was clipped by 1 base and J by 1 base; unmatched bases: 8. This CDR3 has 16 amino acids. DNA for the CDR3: TGCAGTGCTAGAGGTGGTGGCCGGGGGGGCACAGATACGCAGTATTTT. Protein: CSARGGGRGGTDTQYF.

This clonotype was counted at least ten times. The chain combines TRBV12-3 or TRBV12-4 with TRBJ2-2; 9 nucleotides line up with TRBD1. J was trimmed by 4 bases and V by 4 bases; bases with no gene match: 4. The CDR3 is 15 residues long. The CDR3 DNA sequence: TGTGCCAGCAGTTCCGGGACAGGGTTCACCGGGGAGCTGTTTTTT. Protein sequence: CASSSGTGFTGELFF.

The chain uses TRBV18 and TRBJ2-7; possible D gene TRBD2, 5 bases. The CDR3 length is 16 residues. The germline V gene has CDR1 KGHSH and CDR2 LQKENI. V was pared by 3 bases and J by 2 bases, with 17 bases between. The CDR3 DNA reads TGTGCCAGCTCACCGGGCGCGGGTGCCCTCCCCTACGAGCAGTACTTC. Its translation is CASSPGAGALPYEQYF.

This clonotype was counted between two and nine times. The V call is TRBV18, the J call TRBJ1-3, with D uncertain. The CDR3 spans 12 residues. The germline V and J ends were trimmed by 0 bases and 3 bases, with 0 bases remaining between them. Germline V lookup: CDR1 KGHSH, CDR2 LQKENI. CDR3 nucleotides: TGTGCCAGCTCACCACCTGGAAACACCATATATTTT. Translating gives CASSPPGNTIYF.

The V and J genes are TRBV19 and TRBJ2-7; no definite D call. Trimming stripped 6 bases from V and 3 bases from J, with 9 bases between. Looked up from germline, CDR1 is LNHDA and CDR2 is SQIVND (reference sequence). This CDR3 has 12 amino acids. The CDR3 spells CASRDQYYEQYF. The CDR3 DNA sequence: TGTGCCAGTAGGGACCAGTACTACGAGCAGTACTTC.

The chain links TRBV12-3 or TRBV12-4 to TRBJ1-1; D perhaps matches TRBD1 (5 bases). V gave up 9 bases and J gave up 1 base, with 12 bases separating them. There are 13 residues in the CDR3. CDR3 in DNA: TGTGCCAGAACTAGACAGACGAACACTGAAGCTTTCTTT. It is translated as CARTRQTNTEAFF.

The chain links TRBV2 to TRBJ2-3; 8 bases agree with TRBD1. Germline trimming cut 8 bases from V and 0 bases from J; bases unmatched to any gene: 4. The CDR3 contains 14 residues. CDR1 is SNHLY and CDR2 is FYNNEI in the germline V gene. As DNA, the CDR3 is TGTGCCAGCGGGGACAGGCTAAGCACAGATACGCAGTATTTT. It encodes CASGDRLSTDTQYF.

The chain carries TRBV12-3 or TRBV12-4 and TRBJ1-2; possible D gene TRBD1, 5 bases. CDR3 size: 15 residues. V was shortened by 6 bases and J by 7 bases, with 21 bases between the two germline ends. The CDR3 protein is CASRQVWGLHSGYTF. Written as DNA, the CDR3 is TGTGCCAGCAGGCAGGTCTGGGGACTTCACTCTGGCTACACCTTC.

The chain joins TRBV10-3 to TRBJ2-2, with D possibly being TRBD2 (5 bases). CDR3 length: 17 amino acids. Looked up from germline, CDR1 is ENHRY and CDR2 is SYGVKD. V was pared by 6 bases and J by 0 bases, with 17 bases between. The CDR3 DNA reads TGTGCCATCAGCGGTAATAGCGCCACTACGAACACCGGGGAGCTGTTTTTT. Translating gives CAISGNSATTNTGELFF.

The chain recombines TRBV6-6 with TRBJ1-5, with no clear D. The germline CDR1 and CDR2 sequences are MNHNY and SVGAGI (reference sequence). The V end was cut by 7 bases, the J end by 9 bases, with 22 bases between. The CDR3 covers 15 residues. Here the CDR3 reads CASIGVGMRILPQHF. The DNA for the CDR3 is TGTGCCAGCATTGGGGTAGGGATGAGAATCCTGCCCCAGCATTTT.

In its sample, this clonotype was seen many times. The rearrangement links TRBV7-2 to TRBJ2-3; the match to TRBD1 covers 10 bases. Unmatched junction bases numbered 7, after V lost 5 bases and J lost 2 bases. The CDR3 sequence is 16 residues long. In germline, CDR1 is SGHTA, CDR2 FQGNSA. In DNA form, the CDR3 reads TGTGCCAGCAGCCCAACCGGGACAGGGGACACAGATACGCAGTATTTT. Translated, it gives CASSPTGTGDTDTQYF.

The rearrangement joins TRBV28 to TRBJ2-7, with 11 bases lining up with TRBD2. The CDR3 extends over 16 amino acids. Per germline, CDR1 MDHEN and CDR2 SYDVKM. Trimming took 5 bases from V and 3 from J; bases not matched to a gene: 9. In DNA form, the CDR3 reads TGTGCCAGCAGTGCCGCCGGGACTAGCGGCGTCTACGAGCAGTACTTC. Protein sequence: CASSAAGTSGVYEQYF.

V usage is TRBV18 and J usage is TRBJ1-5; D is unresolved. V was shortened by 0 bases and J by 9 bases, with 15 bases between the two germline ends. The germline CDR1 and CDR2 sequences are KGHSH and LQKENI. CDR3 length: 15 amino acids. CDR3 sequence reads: CASSPPSEGRGPQHF. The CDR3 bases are TGTGCCAGCTCACCACCAAGTGAGGGTCGTGGGCCCCAGCATTTT.

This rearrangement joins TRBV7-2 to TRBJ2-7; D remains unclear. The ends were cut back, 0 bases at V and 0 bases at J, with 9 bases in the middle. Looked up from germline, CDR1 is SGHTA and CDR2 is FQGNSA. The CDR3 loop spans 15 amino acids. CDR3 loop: CASSLAASSSYEQYV. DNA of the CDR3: TGTGCCAGCAGCTTAGCCGCGTCGAGCTCCTACGAGCAGTACGTC.

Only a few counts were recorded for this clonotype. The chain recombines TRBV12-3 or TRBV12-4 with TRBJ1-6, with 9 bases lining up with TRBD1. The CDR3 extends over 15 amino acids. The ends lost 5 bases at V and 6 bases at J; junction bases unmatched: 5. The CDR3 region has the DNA TGTGCCAGCAGTCAGGGGGACAGGGTTAATTCACCCCTCCACTTT. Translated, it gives CASSQGDRVNSPLHF.

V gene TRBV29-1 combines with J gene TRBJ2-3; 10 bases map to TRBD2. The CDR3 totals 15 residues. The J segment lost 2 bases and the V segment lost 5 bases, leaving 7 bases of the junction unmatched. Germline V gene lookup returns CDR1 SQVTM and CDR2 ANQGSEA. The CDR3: CSVPSGSRFTDTQYF. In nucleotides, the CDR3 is TGCAGCGTTCCTAGCGGGAGCCGATTCACAGATACGCAGTATTTT.

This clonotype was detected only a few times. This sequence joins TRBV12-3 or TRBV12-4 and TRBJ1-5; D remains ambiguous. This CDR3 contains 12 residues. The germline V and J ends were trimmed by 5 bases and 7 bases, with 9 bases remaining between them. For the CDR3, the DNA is TGTGCCAGCAGTCGGGGTTACCAGCCCCAGCATTTT. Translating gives CASSRGYQPQHF.

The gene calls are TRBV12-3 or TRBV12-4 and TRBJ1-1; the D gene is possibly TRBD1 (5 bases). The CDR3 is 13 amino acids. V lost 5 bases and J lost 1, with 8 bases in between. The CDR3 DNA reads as TGTGCCAGCAGTCGCAGGGAGAACACTGAAGCTTTCTTT. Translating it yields CASSRRENTEAFF.

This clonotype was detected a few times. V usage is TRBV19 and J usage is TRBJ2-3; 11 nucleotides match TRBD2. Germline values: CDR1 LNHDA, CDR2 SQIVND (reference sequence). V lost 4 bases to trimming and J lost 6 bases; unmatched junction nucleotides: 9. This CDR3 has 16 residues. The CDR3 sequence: CASSTGTSGKWDTQYF. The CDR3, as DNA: TGTGCCAGTAGTACCGGGACTAGCGGAAAATGGGATACGCAGTATTTT.

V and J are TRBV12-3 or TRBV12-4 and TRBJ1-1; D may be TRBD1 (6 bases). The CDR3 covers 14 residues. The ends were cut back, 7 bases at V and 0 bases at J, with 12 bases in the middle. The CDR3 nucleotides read TGTGCCAGCACCCTGGACAGATTGAACACTGAAGCTTTCTTT. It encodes CASTLDRLNTEAFF.

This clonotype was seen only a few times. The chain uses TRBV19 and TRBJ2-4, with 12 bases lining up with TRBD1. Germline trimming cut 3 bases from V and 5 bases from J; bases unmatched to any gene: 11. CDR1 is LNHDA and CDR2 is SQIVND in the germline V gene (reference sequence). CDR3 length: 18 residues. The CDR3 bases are TGTGCCAGTAGTATGAAGGGTGGGGACAGGGGGCTCCAAAACATTCAGTACTTC. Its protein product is CASSMKGGDRGLQNIQYF.

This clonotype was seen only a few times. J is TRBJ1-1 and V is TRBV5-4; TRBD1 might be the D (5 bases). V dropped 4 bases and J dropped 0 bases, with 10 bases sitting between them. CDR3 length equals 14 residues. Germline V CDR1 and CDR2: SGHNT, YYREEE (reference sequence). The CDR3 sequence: CASSPPGLNTEAFF. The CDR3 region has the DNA TGTGCCAGCAGCCCCCCAGGGTTGAACACTGAAGCTTTCTTT.

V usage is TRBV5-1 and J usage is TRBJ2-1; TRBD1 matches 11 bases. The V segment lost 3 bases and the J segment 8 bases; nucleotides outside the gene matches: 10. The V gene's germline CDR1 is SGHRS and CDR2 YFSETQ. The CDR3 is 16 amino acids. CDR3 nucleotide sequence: TGCGCCAGCAGCTCTTCGGACAGGGGGCAATTCGATGAGCAGTTCTTC. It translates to CASSSSDRGQFDEQFF.